This is a list of T cell receptor beta chains from one sample in a study of identical twins. TCRdb re-derived calls from the 5' RACE reads in MiXCR, one entry per CDR3 protein. The table lists about 470,000 distinct CDR3 sequences, 20% to 30% of them singletons. Another study also made use of these data, one on T cells expressing NK-cell markers.

The source material was CD4+ T cells sorted from blood. Receptors were obtained from a woman aged 18-29 years in good health. CDR3s include the opening cysteine and the closing phenylalanine or tryptophan. D genes are given only for firm matches. Size values are once, few and many counts, or a class for expanded clones, and some rows have none.

D gene: .
clone size: .
V gene: TRBV20-1
J gene: TRBJ2-6
CDR3 DNA: TGCAGTGCTGCCCGGTCTGGGGCCAACGTCCTGACTTTC
CDR3 protein: CSAARSGANVLTF

D gene: .
clone size: .
V gene: TRBV4-3
J gene: TRBJ2-6
CDR3 DNA: TGCGCCAGCAGCCGAGCAACAGGAGCCGGGGCCAACGTCCTGACTTTC
CDR3 protein: CASSRATGAGANVLTF

D gene: .
clone size: .
V gene: TRBV2
J gene: TRBJ1-1
CDR3 DNA: TGTGCCAGCGGGAACAGGGAGAACACTGAAGCTTTCTTT
CDR3 protein: CASGNRENTEAFF

D gene: .
clone size: .
V gene: TRBV10-3
J gene: TRBJ1-1
CDR3 DNA: TGTGCCATCAGTCAGGTTCACACTGAAGCTTTCTTT
CDR3 protein: CAISQVHTEAFF

D gene: .
clone size: many
V gene: TRBV4-3
J gene: TRBJ2-1
CDR3 DNA: TGCGCCAGCAGCCGGGGGAGTTACAATGAGCAGTTCTTC
CDR3 protein: CASSRGSYNEQFF

D gene: TRBD2
clone size: many
V gene: TRBV6-5
J gene: TRBJ2-1
CDR3 DNA: TGTGCCAGCAGTAACGAGGCGGGGGGGCCTAATGAGCAGTTCTTC
CDR3 protein: CASSNEAGGPNEQFF

D gene: TRBD2
clone size: .
V gene: TRBV20-1
J gene: TRBJ2-1
CDR3 DNA: TGCAGTATTAGCGGGGGGGCTATCAATGAGCAGTTCTTC
CDR3 protein: CSISGGAINEQFF

D gene: .
clone size: few
V gene: TRBV15
J gene: TRBJ1-6
CDR3 DNA: TGTGCCACCAGCAGAGAGAATTCACCCCTCCACTTT
CDR3 protein: CATSRENSPLHF

D gene: .
clone size: .
V gene: TRBV27
J gene: TRBJ2-3
CDR3 DNA: TGTGCCAGCAGTTTATCGAGTGTTAGCACAGATACGCAGTATTTT
CDR3 protein: CASSLSSVSTDTQYF

D gene: .
clone size: once
V gene: TRBV14
J gene: TRBJ2-5
CDR3 DNA: TGTGCCAGCAGCCCGGGACTCCCCTGGGAGACCCAGTACTTC
CDR3 protein: CASSPGLPWETQYF

D gene: .
clone size: few
V gene: TRBV24-1
J gene: TRBJ1-1
CDR3 DNA: TGTGCCACCAGTGACCCCTCAGGGACAGAAGCTTTCTTT
CDR3 protein: CATSDPSGTEAFF

D gene: TRBD2
clone size: .
V gene: TRBV20-1
J gene: TRBJ2-7
CDR3 DNA: TGCAGTGCTAAGAGCGGGAGTTCCGAGCAGTACTTC
CDR3 protein: CSAKSGSSEQYF

D gene: .
clone size: few
V gene: TRBV24-1
J gene: TRBJ2-3
CDR3 DNA: TGTGCCACCAGTGATACCAACCCCTTTGCAGATACGCAGTATTTT
CDR3 protein: CATSDTNPFADTQYF

D gene: .
clone size: .
V gene: TRBV6-1
J gene: TRBJ2-1
CDR3 DNA: TGTGCCAACCCGGGAAGTGTCTACAATGAGCAGTTCTTC
CDR3 protein: CANPGSVYNEQFF

D gene: .
clone size: few
V gene: TRBV5-1
J gene: TRBJ1-3
CDR3 DNA: TGCGCCAGCAGCTCCGGGACTGGAAACACCATATATTTT
CDR3 protein: CASSSGTGNTIYF

D gene: .
clone size: few
V gene: TRBV6-1
J gene: TRBJ2-7
CDR3 DNA: TGTGCCAGCAGGACCGGGCCAACCTACGAGCAGTACTTC
CDR3 protein: CASRTGPTYEQYF

D gene: TRBD1
clone size: .
V gene: TRBV5-1
J gene: TRBJ2-5
CDR3 DNA: TGCGCCAGCAGCTTGAGGACAGGGGGCGCGGAGACCCAGTACTTC
CDR3 protein: CASSLRTGGAETQYF

D gene: .
clone size: .
V gene: TRBV12-3/TRBV12-4
J gene: TRBJ2-1
CDR3 DNA: TGTGCCAGCAGTTTGTGGCAGGCCTCCTACAATGAGCAGTTCTTC
CDR3 protein: CASSLWQASYNEQFF

D gene: TRBD2
clone size: .
V gene: TRBV20-1
J gene: TRBJ2-7
CDR3 DNA: TGCAGTGCTATCGGACTAGCGGGGCCCGCCGCCTACGAGCAGTACTTC
CDR3 protein: CSAIGLAGPAAYEQYF

D gene: TRBD2
clone size: .
V gene: TRBV19
J gene: TRBJ2-3
CDR3 DNA: TGTGCCAGTAGTCCGGGAGGGCCAGGAGATACGCAGTATTTT
CDR3 protein: CASSPGGPGDTQYF

D gene: .
clone size: .
V gene: TRBV10-1
J gene: TRBJ2-5
CDR3 DNA: TGCGCCAGCAGTGAGCGGGGGGCCGAGCAAGAGACCCAGTACTTC
CDR3 protein: CASSERGAEQETQYF

D gene: .
clone size: many
V gene: TRBV20-1
J gene: TRBJ2-7
CDR3 DNA: TGCAGTGCTAGTATACCTAGTATGGCCTACGAGCAGTACTTC
CDR3 protein: CSASIPSMAYEQYF

D gene: TRBD1
clone size: few
V gene: TRBV29-1
J gene: TRBJ1-2
CDR3 DNA: TGCAGCGTTGAGGGGGGGGACAGGTCCAGGGGCGGCTACACCTTC
CDR3 protein: CSVEGGDRSRGGYTF

D gene: TRBD2
clone size: many
V gene: TRBV24-1
J gene: TRBJ2-1
CDR3 DNA: TGTGCCACCAGTGACCCTGGACTAGCGGGAGATGAGCAGTTCTTC
CDR3 protein: CATSDPGLAGDEQFF

D gene: .
clone size: few
V gene: TRBV24-1
J gene: TRBJ2-2
CDR3 DNA: TGTGCCACCAGTGAAGCCGGGGAGCTGTTTTTT
CDR3 protein: CATSEAGELFF

D gene: TRBD2
clone size: .
V gene: TRBV6-1
J gene: TRBJ2-3
CDR3 DNA: TGTGCCAGCAGCCCTACTTCTAGCGGGGCCGCAGATACGCAGTATTTT
CDR3 protein: CASSPTSSGAADTQYF

D gene: .
clone size: few
V gene: TRBV6-5
J gene: TRBJ2-6
CDR3 DNA: TGTGCCAGCAGTTACGGCGGACACTCTGGGGCCAACGTCCTGACTTTC
CDR3 protein: CASSYGGHSGANVLTF

D gene: .
clone size: few
V gene: TRBV20-1
J gene: TRBJ2-7
CDR3 DNA: TGCAGTGCCGAGCGGAACTACGAGCAGTACTTC
CDR3 protein: CSAERNYEQYF

D gene: TRBD2
clone size: few
V gene: TRBV12-3/TRBV12-4
J gene: TRBJ2-1
CDR3 DNA: TGTGCCAGCAGGGGACTAGCGGGCAATGAGCAGTTCTTC
CDR3 protein: CASRGLAGNEQFF

D gene: .
clone size: few
V gene: TRBV6-5
J gene: TRBJ2-7
CDR3 DNA: TGTGCCAGCAGTTACATGAGCGAGCAGTACTTC
CDR3 protein: CASSYMSEQYF

D gene: .
clone size: .
V gene: TRBV12-5
J gene: TRBJ1-5
CDR3 DNA: TGTGCTAGTGGTTCTCTGTCAGGGGATCAGCCCCAGCATTTT
CDR3 protein: CASGSLSGDQPQHF

D gene: .
clone size: .
V gene: TRBV5-5
J gene: TRBJ2-7
CDR3 DNA: TGTGCCAGCGGCCATGGCTCCTCCTACGAGCAGTACTTC
CDR3 protein: CASGHGSSYEQYF

D gene: TRBD1
clone size: few
V gene: TRBV3-1
J gene: TRBJ2-2
CDR3 DNA: TGTGCCAGCAGCCAAGAGGGGGACAGGTTGAACACCGGGGAGCTGTTTTTT
CDR3 protein: CASSQEGDRLNTGELFF

D gene: TRBD1
clone size: many
V gene: TRBV29-1
J gene: TRBJ1-1
CDR3 DNA: TGCAGCTCCGGACAGGGTGCCACTGAAGCTTTCTTT
CDR3 protein: CSSGQGATEAFF

D gene: .
clone size: .
V gene: TRBV20-1
J gene: TRBJ2-3
CDR3 DNA: TGCAGTGCTAGAGACGGCAGGCGCACAGATACGCAGTATTTT
CDR3 protein: CSARDGRRTDTQYF

D gene: .
clone size: .
V gene: TRBV29-1
J gene: TRBJ2-7
CDR3 DNA: TGCAGCGTGACCGGGGAGTGGGAGCAGTACTTC
CDR3 protein: CSVTGEWEQYF

D gene: TRBD2
clone size: .
V gene: TRBV2
J gene: TRBJ2-1
CDR3 DNA: TGTGCCAGCACCGTCCTAAGCGGGAGTTACAATGAGCAGTTCTTC
CDR3 protein: CASTVLSGSYNEQFF

D gene: .
clone size: .
V gene: TRBV20-1
J gene: TRBJ2-3
CDR3 DNA: TGCAGTGCTAGTAGGCGGATTGGCACAGATACGCAGTATTTT
CDR3 protein: CSASRRIGTDTQYF

D gene: .
clone size: .
V gene: TRBV10-3
J gene: TRBJ2-3
CDR3 DNA: TGTGCCATCAGTGATGGACAGAGAAGCACAGATACGCAGTATTTT
CDR3 protein: CAISDGQRSTDTQYF

D gene: .
clone size: once
V gene: TRBV6-2/TRBV6-3
J gene: TRBJ1-1
CDR3 DNA: TGTGCCAGCAGTTACGGTCGGGGGATCACTGAAGCTTTCTTT
CDR3 protein: CASSYGRGITEAFF

D gene: TRBD2
clone size: .
V gene: TRBV12-3/TRBV12-4
J gene: TRBJ2-2
CDR3 DNA: TGTGCCAGCAGCCGCCGGGGGGGAGTCTTCGAGACCGGGGAGCTGTTTTTT
CDR3 protein: CASSRRGGVFETGELFF

D gene: TRBD2
clone size: few
V gene: TRBV27
J gene: TRBJ2-3
CDR3 DNA: TGTGCCAGCGGGGCGGGAGGAGGAGATACGCAGTATTTT
CDR3 protein: CASGAGGGDTQYF

D gene: TRBD2
clone size: few
V gene: TRBV20-1
J gene: TRBJ2-5
CDR3 DNA: TGCAGTGCTTCCAGGACTAGCGGGTACCAAGAGACCCAGTACTTC
CDR3 protein: CSASRTSGYQETQYF

D gene: .
clone size: .
V gene: TRBV3-1
J gene: TRBJ1-3
CDR3 DNA: TGTGCCAGCAGCTTGACCGGGGAAAGAAACACCATATATTTT
CDR3 protein: CASSLTGERNTIYF

D gene: .
clone size: .
V gene: TRBV29-1
J gene: TRBJ2-1
CDR3 DNA: TGCAGCGTTGGGGTCGCGGGATGGGGGTTCTTC
CDR3 protein: CSVGVAGWGFF

D gene: TRBD1
clone size: few
V gene: TRBV3-1
J gene: TRBJ1-2
CDR3 DNA: TGTGCCAGCAGCCTTCAGACAGGGGGCAAAGGCTACACCTTC
CDR3 protein: CASSLQTGGKGYTF

D gene: .
clone size: few
V gene: TRBV5-1
J gene: TRBJ2-7
CDR3 DNA: TGCGCCAGCAGCTTGGCTAACTATGGACAGTCCGAGCAGTACTTC
CDR3 protein: CASSLANYGQSEQYF

D gene: .
clone size: few
V gene: TRBV12-3/TRBV12-4
J gene: TRBJ1-5
CDR3 DNA: TGTGCCAGCAGTATAGGCGGGGTGTGGCCCCAGCATTTT
CDR3 protein: CASSIGGVWPQHF

D gene: .
clone size: .
V gene: TRBV20-1
J gene: TRBJ2-1
CDR3 DNA: TGCAGTGCTAGAGCCGCTACAAGGACCTACAATGAGCAGTTCTTC
CDR3 protein: CSARAATRTYNEQFF

D gene: TRBD2
clone size: .
V gene: TRBV10-3
J gene: TRBJ2-7
CDR3 DNA: TGTGCCATAGGCGGGACTAGCGGGGGGGCCTACGAGCAGTACTTC
CDR3 protein: CAIGGTSGGAYEQYF

D gene: .
clone size: few
V gene: TRBV29-1
J gene: TRBJ2-3
CDR3 DNA: TGCAGCGTTGTTTGGTATGCAGATACGCAGTATTTT
CDR3 protein: CSVVWYADTQYF

D gene: .
clone size: .
V gene: TRBV20-1
J gene: TRBJ2-5
CDR3 DNA: TGCAGTGCTATAATCGCGGGGCGCGAGACCCAGTACTTC
CDR3 protein: CSAIIAGRETQYF

D gene: .
clone size: few
V gene: TRBV12-3/TRBV12-4
J gene: TRBJ2-3
CDR3 DNA: TGTGCCAGCAGCCCACGGAATACAGATACGCAGTATTTT
CDR3 protein: CASSPRNTDTQYF

D gene: .
clone size: .
V gene: TRBV12-3/TRBV12-4
J gene: TRBJ2-3
CDR3 DNA: TGTGCCAGCAGATTAACTGATATGGGGACAGATACGCAGTATTTT
CDR3 protein: CASRLTDMGTDTQYF

D gene: TRBD1
clone size: few
V gene: TRBV27
J gene: TRBJ1-2
CDR3 DNA: TGTGCCAGCAGTTTAAGGGGGCCGTTACTAGTGTATGGCTACACCTTC
CDR3 protein: CASSLRGPLLVYGYTF